What follows is one T cell receptor beta chain and its context. Measured with immunoSEQ multiplex PCR; TCRdb has only the in-frame clones, and not every one. The sample lists 150,000 to 200,000 clones, under 95% occurring once. This entry belongs to a study of blood T cell repertoires in COVID-19. V was cut by 3 bases and J by 5 bases, with 16 bases left in between. This CDR3 region has 16 residues. Germline lookup yields CDR1 SGHTA and CDR2 FQGNSA. The rearrangement links TRBV7-2 to TRBJ2-2, with D possibly matching TRBD2 (6 bases). The receptor was derived from a man aged 60-69 years with active or convalescent COVID-19. Sequenced material: peripheral blood. The CDR3 here is CASSFFRGIGTGELFF. The CDR3 DNA is TGTGCCAGCAGCTTTTTTCGCGGGATAGGTACCGGGGAGCTGTTTTTT.